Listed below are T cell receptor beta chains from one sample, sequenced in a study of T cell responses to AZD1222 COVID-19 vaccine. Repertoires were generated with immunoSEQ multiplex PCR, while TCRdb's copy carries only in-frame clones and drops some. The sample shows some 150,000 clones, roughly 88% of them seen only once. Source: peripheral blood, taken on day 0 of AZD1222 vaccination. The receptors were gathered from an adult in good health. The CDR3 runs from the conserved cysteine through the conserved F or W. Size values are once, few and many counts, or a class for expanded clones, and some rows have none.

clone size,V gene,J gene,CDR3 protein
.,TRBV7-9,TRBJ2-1,CASSSRSGRENEQFF
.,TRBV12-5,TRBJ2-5,CASGSTGTRGETQYF
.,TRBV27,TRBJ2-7,CASSGPGLGDYEQYF
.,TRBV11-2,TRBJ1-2,CASSLKWGSGNGYTF
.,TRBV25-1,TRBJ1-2,CASRAGPTYGYTF
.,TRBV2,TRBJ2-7,CASSPPRTVYEQYF
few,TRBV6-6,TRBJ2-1,CASTGTSANNEQFF
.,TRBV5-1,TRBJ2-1,CASSLDSAGDYNEQFF
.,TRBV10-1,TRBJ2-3,CASSEVRTDTQYF
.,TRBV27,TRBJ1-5,CASSLAGSSNQPQHF
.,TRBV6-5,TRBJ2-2,CASGRGELFF
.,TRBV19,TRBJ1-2,CASCRVGQGSVGYYGYTF
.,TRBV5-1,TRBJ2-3,CASSAPESTDTQYF
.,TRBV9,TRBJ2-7,CASSVAPSYEQYF
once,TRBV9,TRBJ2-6,CASSTRQGASGANVLTF
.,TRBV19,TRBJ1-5,CASSIIPEGNQPQHF
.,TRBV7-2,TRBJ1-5,CASSSLRLGNQPQHF
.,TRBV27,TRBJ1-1,CASSLVGGTGTFF
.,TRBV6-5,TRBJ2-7,CASSPGQGGYEQYF
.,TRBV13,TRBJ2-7,CASSLWVQGGYEQYF
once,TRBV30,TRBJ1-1,CAWNRVGVNTEAFF
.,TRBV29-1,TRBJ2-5,CSVVRGGETQYF
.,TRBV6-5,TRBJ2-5,CASSYWAGAYQETQYF
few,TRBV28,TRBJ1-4,CASSRPRVGDEKLFF
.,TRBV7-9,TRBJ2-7,CASSSHPATGTSPYEQYF
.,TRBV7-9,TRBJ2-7,CASSLALGEKNEQYF
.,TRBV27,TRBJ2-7,CASSLEQRYEQYF